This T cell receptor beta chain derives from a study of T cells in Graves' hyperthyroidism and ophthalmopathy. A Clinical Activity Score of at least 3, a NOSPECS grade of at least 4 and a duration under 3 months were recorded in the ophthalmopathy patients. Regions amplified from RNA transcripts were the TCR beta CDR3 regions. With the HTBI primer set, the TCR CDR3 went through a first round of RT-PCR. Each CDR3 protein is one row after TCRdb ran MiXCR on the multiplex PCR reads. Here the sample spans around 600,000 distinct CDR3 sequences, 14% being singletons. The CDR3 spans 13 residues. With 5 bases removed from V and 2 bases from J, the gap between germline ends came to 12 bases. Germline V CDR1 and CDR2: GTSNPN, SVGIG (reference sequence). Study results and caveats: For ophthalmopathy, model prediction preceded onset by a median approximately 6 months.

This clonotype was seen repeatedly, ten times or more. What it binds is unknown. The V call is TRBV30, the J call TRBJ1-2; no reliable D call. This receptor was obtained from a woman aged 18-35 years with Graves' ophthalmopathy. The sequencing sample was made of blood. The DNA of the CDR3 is TGTGCCTGGGTGGGCCAGATAAACTATGGCTACACCTTC. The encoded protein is CAWVGQINYGYTF.